One and the same sample provided the 8 T cell receptor beta chains below, sequenced in a study of T cells after yellow fever vaccination. TCRdb re-called the 5' RACE reads through MiXCR, storing one row per CDR3 protein. Of under 200,000 distinct CDR3 sequences listed, under 7.5% are singletons. Specimen: CD4+ T cells sorted from PBMCs, collected 4 to 6 days after the first yellow fever vaccination. Every receptor here comes from a man in his late teens or twenties who received the YFV17D yellow fever vaccine.

This clonotype was picked up a small number of times. The chain joins TRBV12-3 or TRBV12-4 to TRBJ1-1; D may be TRBD1 (5 bases). The ends were cut back, 1 base at V and 0 bases at J, with 27 bases in the middle. The CDR3 length is 21 residues. CDR3 sequence reads: CASSLVRQPYLTDRVNTEAFF. DNA for the CDR3: TGTGCCAGCAGTTTAGTAAGACAGCCCTACCTTACGGACCGTGTGAACACTGAAGCTTTCTTT.

This clonotype was seen at least ten times. The chain couples TRBV5-1 to TRBJ2-1, with TRBD2 matching over 13 bases. Germline CDR1 and CDR2: SGHRS and YFSETQ. The CDR3 covers 16 residues. After removal of 4 bases from V and 8 bases from J, the junction contained 9 bases not matched to a gene. The CDR3 region is CASSRQTSGGADEQFF. As DNA, the CDR3 is TGCGCCAGCAGCCGGCAAACTAGCGGGGGGGCAGATGAGCAGTTCTTC.

A remark on this clonotype: A much larger clone is a single base away; this may be a read error. The genes are TRBV6-2 or TRBV6-3 and TRBJ2-7; 11 nucleotides line up with TRBD1. The CDR3 extends over 16 amino acids. Germline CDR1 MNHEY, CDR2 SVGEGT. The CDR3 DNA is TGTGTCAGCAGTACCGCCCGGACAGGGGGCCCTTACGAGCAGTACTTC. It specifies CVSSTARTGGPYEQYF.

This chain connects TRBV20-1 to TRBJ2-4, with D possibly being TRBD1 (6 bases). The germline V gene encodes CDR1 DFQATT and CDR2 SNEGSKA (reference sequence). This CDR3 spans 14 amino acids. V was shortened by 3 bases and J by 4 bases, with 13 bases between the two germline ends. CDR3 residues: CSASRTGNKNIQYF. In DNA, the CDR3 is TGCAGTGCTAGCCGTACAGGGAATAAAAACATTCAGTACTTC.

The sample holds many counts of this clonotype. The V call is TRBV7-2, the J call TRBJ2-3; D gene ambiguous. The germline V gene encodes CDR1 SGHTA and CDR2 FQGNSA. This CDR3 comprises 14 residues. V lost 2 bases, J lost 6 bases, and 12 bases lay in between. CDR3 region: CASSLRPLPDTQYF. CDR3 coding DNA: TGTGCCAGCAGCTTACGCCCCCTCCCGGATACGCAGTATTTT.

The J gene is TRBJ1-2, the V gene TRBV5-1; 8 nucleotides line up with TRBD1. From germline, CDR1 is SGHRS and CDR2 YFSETQ. V shed 1 base, J shed 6 bases, and the junction held 5 bases outside the gene matches. The CDR3 runs 14 residues. CDR3 residues: CASSLLQGEHGYTF. DNA of the CDR3: TGCGCCAGCAGCTTGTTACAGGGGGAGCATGGCTACACCTTC. Drawing the rest from reference TRBV5-1 and TRBJ1-2, the complete variable domain is KAGVTQTPRYLIKTRGQQVTLSCSPISGHRSVSWYQQTPGQGLQFLFEYFSETQRNKGNFPGRFSGRQFSNSRSEMNVSTLELGDSALYLCASSLLQGEHGYTFGSGTRLTVV.

This clonotype was counted between two and nine times. This rearrangement joins TRBV2 to TRBJ2-5; TRBD1 aligns across 7 bases. The CDR3 covers 16 residues. Germline V gene data show CDR1 as SNHLY and CDR2 as FYNNEI. With 4 bases clipped from V and 1 base from J, the junction kept 9 bases outside the gene matches. CDR3 bases: TGTGCCAGCAGTGGGAAATGGTGGGACAGCCAAGAGACCCAGTACTTC. Its protein product is CASSGKWWDSQETQYF.

The CDR3 nucleotides read TGTGCCATCAGTGAGTCGGGCAATTCACCCCTCCACTTT. Its translation is CAISESGNSPLHF. The gene calls are TRBV10-3 and TRBJ1-6; D gene ambiguous. Looked up from germline, CDR1 is ENHRY and CDR2 is SYGVKD. This CDR3 comprises 13 residues. V shed 0 bases and J shed 7 bases, with 4 bases lying between them.